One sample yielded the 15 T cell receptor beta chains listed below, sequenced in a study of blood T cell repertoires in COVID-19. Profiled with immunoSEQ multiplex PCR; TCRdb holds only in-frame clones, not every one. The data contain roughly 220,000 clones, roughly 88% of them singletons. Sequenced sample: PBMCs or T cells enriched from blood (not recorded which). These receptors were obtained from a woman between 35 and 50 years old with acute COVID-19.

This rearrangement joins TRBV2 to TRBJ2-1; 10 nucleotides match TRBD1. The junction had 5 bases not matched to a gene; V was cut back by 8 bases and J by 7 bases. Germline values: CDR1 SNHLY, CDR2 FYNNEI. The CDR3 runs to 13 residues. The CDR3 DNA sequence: TGTGCCAGCGGTAGACAGGGGGCTAATGAGCAGTTCTTC. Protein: CASGRQGANEQFF.

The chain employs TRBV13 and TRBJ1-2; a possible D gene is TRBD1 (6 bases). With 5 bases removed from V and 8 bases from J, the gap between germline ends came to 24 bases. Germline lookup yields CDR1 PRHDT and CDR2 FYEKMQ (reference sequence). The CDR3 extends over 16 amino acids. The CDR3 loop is CASSLLRGVGGVGYTF. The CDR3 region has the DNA TGTGCCAGCAGCCTCCTCAGGGGAGTTGGCGGAGTAGGCTACACCTTC.

The CDR3 DNA reads TGTGCCAGCAGCCTAGCACTAGCGGGGGGATACTCCTACAATGAGCAGTTCTTC. Amino acid sequence: CASSLALAGGYSYNEQFF. The rearrangement links TRBV27 to TRBJ2-1; 12 nucleotides agree with TRBD2. V dropped 6 bases and J dropped 0; count of bases not matched to a gene: 9. The CDR3 spans 18 residues. Germline-derived CDR1 and CDR2 are MNHEY and SMNVEV (reference sequence).

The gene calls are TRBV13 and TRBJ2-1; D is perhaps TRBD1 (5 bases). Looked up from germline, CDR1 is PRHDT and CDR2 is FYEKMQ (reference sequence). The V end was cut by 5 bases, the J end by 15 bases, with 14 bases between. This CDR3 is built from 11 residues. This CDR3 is CASSDGHKRFF. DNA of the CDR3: TGTGCCAGCAGCGACGGACACAAACGGTTCTTC.

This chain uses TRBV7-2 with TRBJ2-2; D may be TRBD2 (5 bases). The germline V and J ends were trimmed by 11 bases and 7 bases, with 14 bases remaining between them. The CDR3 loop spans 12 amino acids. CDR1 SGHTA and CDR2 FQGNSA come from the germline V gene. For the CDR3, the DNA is TGTGCCCTAAGGGCGGGCGGCGGGGAGCTGTTTTTT. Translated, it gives CALRAGGGELFF.

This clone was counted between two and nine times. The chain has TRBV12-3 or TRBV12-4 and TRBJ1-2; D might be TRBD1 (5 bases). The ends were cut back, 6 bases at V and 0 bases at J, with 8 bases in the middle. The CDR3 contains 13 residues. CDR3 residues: CASSRQTNYGYTF. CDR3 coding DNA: TGTGCCAGCAGCCGACAGACTAACTATGGCTACACCTTC.

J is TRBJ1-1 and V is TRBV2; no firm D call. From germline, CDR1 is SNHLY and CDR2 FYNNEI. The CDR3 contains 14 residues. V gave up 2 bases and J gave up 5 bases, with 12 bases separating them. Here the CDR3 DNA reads TGTGCCAGCAGTGAAAAGGGCGGAGGAACTGAAGCTTTCTTT. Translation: CASSEKGGGTEAFF.

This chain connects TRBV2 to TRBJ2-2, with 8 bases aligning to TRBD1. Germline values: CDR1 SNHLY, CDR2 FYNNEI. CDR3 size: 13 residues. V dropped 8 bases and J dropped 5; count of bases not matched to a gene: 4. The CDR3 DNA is TGTGCCAGCCCGGACAGGGAGACCGGGGAGCTGTTTTTT. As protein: CASPDRETGELFF.

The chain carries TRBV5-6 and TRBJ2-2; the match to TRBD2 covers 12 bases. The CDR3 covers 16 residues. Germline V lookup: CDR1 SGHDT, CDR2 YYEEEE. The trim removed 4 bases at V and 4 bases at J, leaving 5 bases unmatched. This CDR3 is CASSVGLAGTTGELFF. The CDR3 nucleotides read TGTGCCAGCAGCGTCGGACTAGCGGGAACCACCGGGGAGCTGTTTTTT.

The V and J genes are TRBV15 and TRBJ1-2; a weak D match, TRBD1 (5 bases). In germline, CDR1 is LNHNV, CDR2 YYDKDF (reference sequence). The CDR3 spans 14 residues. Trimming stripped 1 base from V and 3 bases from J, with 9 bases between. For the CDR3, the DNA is TGTGCCACCAGCAGAGGCGGGGGGGACTATGGCTACACCTTC. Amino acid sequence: CATSRGGGDYGYTF. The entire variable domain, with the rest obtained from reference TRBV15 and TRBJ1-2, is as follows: DAMVIQNPRYQVTQFGKPVTLSCSQTLNHNVMYWYQQKSSQAPKLLFHYYDKDFNNEADTPDNFQSRRPNTSFCFLDIRSPGLGDTAMYLCATSRGGGDYGYTFGSGTRLTVV.

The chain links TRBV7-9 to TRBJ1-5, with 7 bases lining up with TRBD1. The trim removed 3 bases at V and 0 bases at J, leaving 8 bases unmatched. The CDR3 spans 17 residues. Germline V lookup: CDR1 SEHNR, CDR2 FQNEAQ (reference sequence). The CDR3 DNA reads TGTGCCAGCAGCTTCGCGACAGGGCTTGGTAGCAATCAGCCCCAGCATTTT. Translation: CASSFATGLGSNQPQHF. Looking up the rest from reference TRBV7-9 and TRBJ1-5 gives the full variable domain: DTGVSQNPRHKITKRGQNVTFRCDPISEHNRLYWYRQTLGQGPEFLTYFQNEAQLEKSRLLSDRFSAERPKGSFSTLEIQRTEQGDSAMYLCASSFATGLGSNQPQHFGDGTRLSIL.

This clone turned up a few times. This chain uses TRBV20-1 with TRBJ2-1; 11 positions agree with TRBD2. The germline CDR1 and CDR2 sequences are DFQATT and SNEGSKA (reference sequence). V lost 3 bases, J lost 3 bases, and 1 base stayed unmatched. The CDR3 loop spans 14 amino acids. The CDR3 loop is CSASSGGDYNEQFF. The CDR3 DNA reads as TGCAGTGCTAGTAGCGGGGGGGACTACAATGAGCAGTTCTTC.

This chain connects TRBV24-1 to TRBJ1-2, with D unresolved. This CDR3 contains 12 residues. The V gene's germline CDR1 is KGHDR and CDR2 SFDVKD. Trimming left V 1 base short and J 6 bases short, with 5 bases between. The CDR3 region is CATSDFTDGYTF. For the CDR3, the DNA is TGTGCCACCAGTGATTTTACAGATGGCTACACCTTC.

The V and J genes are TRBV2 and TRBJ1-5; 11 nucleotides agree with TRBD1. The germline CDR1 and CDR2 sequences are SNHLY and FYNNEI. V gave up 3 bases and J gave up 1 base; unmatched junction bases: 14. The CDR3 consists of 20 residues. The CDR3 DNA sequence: TGTGCCAGCAGTGACCCCCCGGGGGGGACAGGGGGTCCCAGCAATCAGCCCCAGCATTTT. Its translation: CASSDPPGGTGGPSNQPQHF.

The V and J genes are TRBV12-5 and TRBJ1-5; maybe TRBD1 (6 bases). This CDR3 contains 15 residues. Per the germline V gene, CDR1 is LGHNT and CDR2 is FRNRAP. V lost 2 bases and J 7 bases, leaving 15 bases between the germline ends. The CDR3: CASGLTQGREQPQHF. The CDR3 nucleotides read TGTGCTAGTGGTTTGACACAGGGACGGGAACAGCCCCAGCATTTT. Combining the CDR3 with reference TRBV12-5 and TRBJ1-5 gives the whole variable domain DARVTQTPRHKVTEMGQEVTMRCQPILGHNTVFWYRQTMMQGLELLAYFRNRAPLDDSGMPKDRFSAEMPDATLATLKIQPSEPRDSAVYFCASGLTQGREQPQHFGDGTRLSIL.